The rows below give T cell receptor beta chains drawn from one sample of a study of blood T cell repertoires in COVID-19. Measured with immunoSEQ multiplex PCR; TCRdb has only the in-frame clones, and not every one. This repertoire shows 110,000 to 150,000 clones, 86% found once; its top ten account for under 4.5%. Sequencing was carried out using PBMCs or T cells enriched from blood (not recorded which). The receptors were sampled from a man aged 50-59 years who had recovered from COVID-19. Each CDR3 is given with its conserved first and last residue. The D gene is left open where the match is weak. Rows give clone size only sometimes, using once, few, many, or a class for an expanded clone.

-	TRBV9	18	TRBJ2-3	TRBD2	CASSVGTLAGAGTDTQYF	TGTGCCAGCAGCGTAGGTACCTTAGCGGGAGCGGGCACAGATACGCAGTATTTT
-	TRBV6-5	16	TRBJ1-2	-	CASSYDYSRGGYGYTF	TGTGCCAGCAGTTACGACTATAGCAGGGGCGGTTATGGCTACACCTTC
-	TRBV27	14	TRBJ2-7	TRBD1	CASSLRQGAGEQYF	TGTGCCAGCAGTTTGAGGCAGGGGGCGGGGGAGCAGTACTTC
-	TRBV24-1	15	TRBJ2-7	TRBD2	CATSDFVGGDYEQYF	TGTGCCACCAGTGATTTCGTCGGGGGGGACTACGAGCAGTACTTC
-	TRBV7-9	13	TRBJ1-1	-	CASTFDWNTEAFF	TGTGCCAGCACCTTTGACTGGAACACTGAAGCTTTCTTT
-	TRBV2	14	TRBJ2-6	-	CASSVDSGANVLTF	TGTGCCAGCAGTGTAGACTCTGGGGCCAACGTCCTGACTTTC
-	TRBV11-1	15	TRBJ2-7	TRBD2	CASSFVSGAAYEQYF	TGTGCCAGCAGCTTCGTTAGCGGGGCCGCCTACGAGCAGTACTTC
-	TRBV4-3	16	TRBJ1-5	-	CASSQGAANSNQPQHF	TGCGCCAGCAGCCAAGGGGCAGCCAATAGCAATCAGCCCCAGCATTTT
-	TRBV7-3	15	TRBJ2-4	-	CASSRGGTAGNIQYF	TGTGCCAGCAGCCGAGGGGGGACAGCTGGAAACATTCAGTACTTC
-	TRBV15	15	TRBJ1-2	-	CATSRDPGLVYGYTF	TGTGCCACCAGCAGAGATCCAGGGTTAGTCTATGGCTACACCTTC
-	TRBV7-2	14	TRBJ1-1	-	CASSLDSGASRAFF	TGTGCCAGCAGCTTAGATAGCGGGGCTAGTCGTGCTTTCTTT
-	TRBV6-5	15	TRBJ2-1	TRBD1	CASIKTGSNWNEQFF	TGTGCCAGCATTAAGACAGGGTCTAATTGGAATGAGCAGTTCTTC
-	TRBV27	16	TRBJ1-5	-	CASSSQWGAGNQPQHF	TGTGCCAGCAGTTCCCAATGGGGCGCTGGCAATCAGCCCCAGCATTTT
-	TRBV30	14	TRBJ1-3	-	CAWSVSRQRNTIYF	TGTGCCTGGAGTGTTTCCAGGCAAAGAAACACCATATATTTT
-	TRBV6-1	14	TRBJ2-5	TRBD1	CASSETGQGATQYF	TGTGCCAGCAGTGAAACGGGACAGGGGGCGACCCAGTACTTC
-	TRBV18	18	TRBJ1-1	TRBD1	CASSPGQVRPSGGTEAFF	TGTGCCAGCTCACCCGGACAGGTTCGACCAAGTGGGGGGACTGAAGCTTTCTTT
-	TRBV28	14	TRBJ1-1	-	CASSSVHRESEAFF	TGTGCCAGCAGTTCGGTCCACAGGGAATCTGAAGCTTTCTTT
-	TRBV25-1	16	TRBJ1-1	TRBD1	CASSEDLGQMNTEAFF	TGTGCCAGCAGTGAAGACCTGGGACAGATGAACACTGAAGCTTTCTTT
-	TRBV7-3	14	TRBJ2-5	TRBD2	CASSSHGLGETQYF	TGTGCCAGCAGCTCCCACGGACTAGGAGAGACCCAGTACTTC
-	TRBV11-2	12	TRBJ2-7	-	CASSSGISEQYF	TGTGCCAGCAGCTCAGGTATAAGCGAGCAGTACTTC
-	TRBV1	13	TRBJ2-5	-	CTSRTSGLKTQYF	TGCACCAGCAGAACTAGCGGTCTGAAGACCCAGTACTTC
-	TRBV5-1	13	TRBJ2-3	-	CASSSRAGDTQYF	TGCGCCAGCAGCTCCAGGGCGGGGGATACGCAGTATTTT
few	TRBV6-4	17	TRBJ2-1	TRBD1	CASSDTSTGGFFNEQFF	TGTGCCAGCAGTGATACTTCGACAGGGGGCTTCTTCAATGAGCAGTTCTTC
-	TRBV27	13	TRBJ2-5	-	CARNRVPQETQYF	TGTGCCAGGAACAGGGTTCCCCAAGAGACCCAGTACTTC
-	TRBV9	16	TRBJ2-3	TRBD2	CASSVATLAVTDTQYF	TGTGCCAGCAGCGTAGCTACACTAGCGGTCACAGATACGCAGTATTTT
-	TRBV6-5	15	TRBJ1-4	-	CASSYTRTVNEKLFF	TGTGCCAGCAGTTACACCCGGACAGTAAATGAAAAACTGTTTTTT
-	TRBV7-2	14	TRBJ2-7	TRBD2	CASSLASGRYEQYF	TGTGCCAGCAGCTTAGCTAGCGGGCGCTACGAGCAGTACTTC
once	TRBV15	15	TRBJ2-1	TRBD1	CATSRDLDRGNEQFF	TGTGCCACCAGCAGAGACCTGGACAGGGGCAATGAGCAGTTCTTC
-	TRBV25-1	13	TRBJ1-3	-	CASTQGNGNTIYF	TGTGCCAGCACGCAGGGAAATGGAAACACCATATATTTT
-	TRBV5-4	15	TRBJ2-1	TRBD2	CASSLKASGDNEQFF	TGTGCCAGCAGCCTAAAGGCTAGCGGGGACAATGAGCAGTTCTTC
-	TRBV12-3/TRBV12-4	13	TRBJ2-2	-	CASSLVPFGELFF	TGTGCCAGCAGTTTAGTCCCGTTTGGGGAGCTGTTTTTT
-	TRBV14	14	TRBJ2-1	-	CASSLQGSYNEQFF	TGTGCCAGCAGCCTACAGGGCTCCTACAATGAGCAGTTCTTC
-	TRBV6-6	14	TRBJ1-5	-	CASSYTGGNQPQHF	TGTGCCAGCAGTTACACAGGCGGCAATCAGCCCCAGCATTTT
-	TRBV30	13	TRBJ1-1	-	CAGRDWRDTEAFF	TGTGCCGGCCGGGACTGGAGGGACACTGAAGCTTTCTTT
-	TRBV18	15	TRBJ1-4	-	CASSPGNSGNEKLFF	TGTGCCAGCTCACCAGGCAACAGCGGCAATGAAAAACTGTTTTTT
-	TRBV10-3	15	TRBJ1-2	TRBD1	CAISERQGQGVGYTF	TGTGCCATCAGTGAGCGACAGGGCCAGGGGGTTGGCTACACCTTC
once	TRBV15	17	TRBJ2-7	-	CATSRDQPGRGTYEQYF	TGTGCCACCAGCAGAGATCAACCTGGGCGGGGAACCTACGAGCAGTACTTC
-	TRBV20-1	11	TRBJ2-1	-	CSARRSREQFF	TGCAGTGCTAGGCGGTCTAGGGAGCAGTTCTTC
-	TRBV19	15	TRBJ2-1	TRBD2	CASSFGGSPYNEQFF	TGTGCCAGTAGTTTTGGCGGGAGTCCCTACAATGAGCAGTTCTTC
-	TRBV7-2	15	TRBJ1-1	-	CASSLYETINTEAFF	TGTGCCAGCAGCCTTTATGAGACAATCAACACTGAAGCTTTCTTT